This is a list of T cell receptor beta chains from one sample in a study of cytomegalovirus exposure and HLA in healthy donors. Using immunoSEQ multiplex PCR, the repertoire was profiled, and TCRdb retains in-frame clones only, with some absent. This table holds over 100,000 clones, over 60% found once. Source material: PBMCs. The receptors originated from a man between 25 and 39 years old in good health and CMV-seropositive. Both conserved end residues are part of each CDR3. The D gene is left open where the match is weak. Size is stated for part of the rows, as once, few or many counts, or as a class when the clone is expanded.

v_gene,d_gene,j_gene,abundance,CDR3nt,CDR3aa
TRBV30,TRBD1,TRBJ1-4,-,TGTGCCTGGAGTGGTACAGGGGTAAGGAGTGAAAAACTGTTTTTT,CAWSGTGVRSEKLFF
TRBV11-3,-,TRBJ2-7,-,TGTGCCAGCAGCCAGGTTGACAACGAGCAGTACTTC,CASSQVDNEQYF
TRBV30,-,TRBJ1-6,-,TGTGCCTGGAGTCAGGGGATTGAGCCACCCCTCCACTTT,CAWSQGIEPPLHF
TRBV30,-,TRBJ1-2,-,TGTGCCTGGAGTGTCCGGCGGCGAACTAACTATGGCTACACCTTC,CAWSVRRRTNYGYTF
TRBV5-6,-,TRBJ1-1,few,TGTGCCAGCAGCCCAGGGGACATGAACACTGAAGCTTTCTTT,CASSPGDMNTEAFF
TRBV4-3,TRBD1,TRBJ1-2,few,TGCGCCAGCAGCCCTTTGGACAGGAGGTATGGCTACACCTTC,CASSPLDRRYGYTF
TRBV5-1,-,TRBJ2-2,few,TGCGCCAGCAGCCCTGGTTATAGCGGCCCCGGGGAGCTGTTTTTT,CASSPGYSGPGELFF
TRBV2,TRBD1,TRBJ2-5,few,TGTGCCGGTGGACAGGTCGTGGAGACCCAGTACTTC,CAGGQVVETQYF
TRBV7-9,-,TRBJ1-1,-,TGTGCCAGCAGCTTAGGCCAAAAGGGGGGGGCGAACACTGAAGCTTTCTTT,CASSLGQKGGANTEAFF
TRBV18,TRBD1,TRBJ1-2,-,TGTGCCAGCTCACCTGACAGGGCCCATGGCTACACCTTC,CASSPDRAHGYTF
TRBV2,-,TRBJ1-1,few,TGTGCCAGCAGTGAGGGTGACAGCCTGAACACTGAAGCTTTCTTT,CASSEGDSLNTEAFF
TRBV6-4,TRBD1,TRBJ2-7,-,TGTGCCAGCAAACCGGACAGGGAGAGCTCCTACGAGCAGTACTTC,CASKPDRESSYEQYF
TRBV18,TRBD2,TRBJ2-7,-,TGTGCCAGCTCAGCGGGGGAACCAGGCGAGCAGTACTTC,CASSAGEPGEQYF
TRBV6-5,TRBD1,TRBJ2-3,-,TGTGCCAGCAGTCGATTAGCAGGGGGTACAGATACGCAGTATTTT,CASSRLAGGTDTQYF
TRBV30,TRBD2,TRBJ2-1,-,TGTGCCTGGAGTAGGTATGAGCGGGGGGCCATACAGTTCTTC,CAWSRYERGAIQFF
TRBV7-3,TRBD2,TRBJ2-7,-,TGTGCCAGCAGCTCTAGCGGGGGACCTGGGGAGCAGTACTTC,CASSSSGGPGEQYF
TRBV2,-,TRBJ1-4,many,TGTGCCAGCAGTGAAGCCGGAAGAGGCAGTGTTTTT,CASSEAGRGSVF
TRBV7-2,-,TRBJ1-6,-,TGTGCCAGCAGCTTTTGGAGGGGAGGGGAACCCCTCCACTTT,CASSFWRGGEPLHF
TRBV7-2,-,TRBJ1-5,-,TGTGCCAGCAGTCAGTCGGCGGAGCAGGGTCAGCCCCAGCATTTT,CASSQSAEQGQPQHF
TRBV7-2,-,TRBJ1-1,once,TGTGCCAGCAGCTTAAGGCGGGGGGGGACTGAAGCTTTCTTT,CASSLRRGGTEAFF